These 28 T cell receptor beta chains share one sample of origin, sequenced in a study of cytomegalovirus exposure and HLA in healthy donors. Both 60 Vbeta primers and 13 Jbeta primers went into the PCR. The method was immunoSEQ multiplex PCR; TCRdb's version includes in-frame clones alone and lacks a portion of them. The repertoire includes 120,000 to 150,000 clones, over 60% of them detected once, and over 2.5% sits in the top ten. The sequencing sample was made of PBMCs. Every receptor here comes from a woman in her thirties in good health and CMV-seropositive.

A few counts support this clone. The V call is TRBV14, the J call TRBJ1-4; maybe TRBD1 (6 bases). The CDR3 is 12 residues long. The germline gives CDR1 SGHDN, CDR2 FVKESK. The V and J ends lost 2 bases and 11 bases respectively, with 9 bases between them. The chain's CDR3 is CASSQNRAKLFF. The CDR3 nucleotides are TGTGCCAGCAGCCAAAACAGGGCTAAACTGTTTTTT.

This chain links TRBV10-3 with TRBJ1-4, with 7 bases aligning to TRBD1. The CDR3 runs to 14 residues. Germline V CDR1 and CDR2: ENHRY, SYGVKD. V trimming: 6 bases; J trimming: 7 bases; junction bases outside the gene matches: 8. CDR3 loop: CAISPGGAREKLFF. CDR3 in DNA: TGTGCCATCAGCCCAGGGGGTGCACGTGAAAAACTGTTTTTT.

This rearrangement joins TRBV7-2 to TRBJ2-1; 11 nucleotides agree with TRBD2. The ends lost 5 bases at V and 4 bases at J; junction bases unmatched: 10. The CDR3 totals 17 residues. Germline CDR1 SGHTA, CDR2 FQGNSA. The CDR3 nucleotides read TGTGCCAGCAGCGCAGACCCGCTAGCGGGAGGTTACAATGAGCAGTTCTTC. Protein: CASSADPLAGGYNEQFF.

This clone was found once. The chain couples TRBV6-1 to TRBJ2-7; 8 bases fit TRBD1. The CDR3 is 15 amino acids. The junction had 9 bases not matched to a gene; V was cut back by 5 bases and J by 3 bases. CDR1 is MNHNS, CDR2 SASEGT, per germline. CDR3: CASSLGGTGYYEQYF. In nucleotides, the CDR3 is TGTGCCAGCAGTCTAGGGGGGACAGGATACTACGAGCAGTACTTC.

This clone appeared a single time. This sequence joins TRBV25-1 and TRBJ2-3, with TRBD1 matching over 7 bases. The trim removed 5 bases at V and 0 bases at J, leaving 5 bases unmatched. The germline V gene has CDR1 MGHDK and CDR2 SYGVNS. The length of the CDR3 is 15 residues. CDR3 in amino acids: CASSKQGTSTDTQYF. The CDR3 region has the DNA TGTGCCAGCAGTAAACAGGGGACGAGCACAGATACGCAGTATTTT.

The chain joins TRBV6-4 to TRBJ2-1; TRBD2 is a possible D gene (7 bases). Trimming took off 7 bases at V and 4 bases at J, with 23 bases between the two ends. The CDR3 length is 17 residues. CDR1 and CDR2 from the germline V gene are MRHNA and SNTAGT. This chain's CDR3 is CASIRPGGGGSYNEQFF. In DNA, the CDR3 is TGTGCCAGCATCCGACCCGGGGGCGGGGGATCGTACAATGAGCAGTTCTTC.

The rearrangement uses TRBV6-5 and TRBJ2-7; maybe TRBD1 (5 bases). CDR1 and CDR2 (germline): MNHEY, SVGAGI. The V gene lost 6 bases and the J gene lost 6 bases, with 21 bases spanning the gap. The length of the CDR3 is 15 residues. CDR3 coding DNA: TGTGCCAGCAGCTTTGACAGCCCCTTCATGGGCGAGCAGTACTTC. Translated: CASSFDSPFMGEQYF.

This clone was counted only a few times. The chain carries TRBV5-1 and TRBJ1-3, with D unresolved. This CDR3 contains 13 residues. V dropped 6 bases and J dropped 0 bases, with 7 bases sitting between them. Germline V gives CDR1 SGHRS, CDR2 YFSETQ. CDR3 DNA sequence: TGCGCCAGCACGGACTTCTCTGGAAACACCATATATTTT. It is translated as CASTDFSGNTIYF. The entire variable domain, with the rest obtained from reference TRBV5-1 and TRBJ1-3, is as follows: KAGVTQTPRYLIKTRGQQVTLSCSPISGHRSVSWYQQTPGQGLQFLFEYFSETQRNKGNFPGRFSGRQFSNSRSEMNVSTLELGDSALYLCASTDFSGNTIYFGEGSWLTVV.

The chain links TRBV27 to TRBJ1-2; D is ambiguous. The germline V gene encodes CDR1 MNHEY and CDR2 SMNVEV (reference sequence). This CDR3 contains 15 residues. The V end lost 0 bases, the J end lost 6 bases, and 14 bases lay between the germline ends. CDR3 in amino acids: CASSLSRLPGDGYTF. CDR3 nucleotide sequence: TGTGCCAGCAGTTTATCGCGTTTGCCCGGAGATGGCTACACCTTC.

The chain couples TRBV25-1 to TRBJ2-1; 8 bases fit TRBD2. Trimming took 4 bases from V and 3 from J; bases not matched to a gene: 11. Germline CDR1 MGHDK, CDR2 SYGVNS. CDR3 size: 17 residues. The CDR3 nucleotides are TGTGCCAGCAGTGTGACGGGGGCGGGGGGCCACTACAATGAGCAGTTCTTC. Translating it yields CASSVTGAGGHYNEQFF.

The chain links TRBV2 to TRBJ2-5; tentatively, D is TRBD1 (7 bases). V was cut by 9 bases and J by 4 bases, with 12 bases left in between. This CDR3 spans 12 amino acids. Germline V gene lookup returns CDR1 SNHLY and CDR2 FYNNEI. The DNA for the CDR3 is TGTGCCAGAGGAGGGGGCGGAGAGACCCAGTACTTC. This translates into CARGGGGETQYF.

The V gene is TRBV25-1, the J gene TRBJ1-2; D may be TRBD1 (5 bases). The V end was cut by 4 bases, the J end by 3 bases, with 21 bases between. This CDR3 contains 17 residues. Germline-derived CDR1 and CDR2 are MGHDK and SYGVNS. CDR3 residues: CASSGPNGPTGYYGYTF. The CDR3 DNA reads TGTGCCAGCAGTGGACCGAATGGCCCCACAGGCTACTATGGCTACACCTTC.

This clone appeared a few times. This sequence joins TRBV6-5 and TRBJ1-1; no clear D. V lost 11 bases to trimming and J lost 4 bases, with 14 bases between them. Germline CDR1 reads MNHEY; CDR2 reads SVGAGI. This CDR3 region has 12 residues. The CDR3 coding sequence is TGTGCCGGGCTTCGGGGTGGCACTGAAGCTTTCTTT. Amino acid sequence: CAGLRGGTEAFF.

This chain joins TRBV2 and TRBJ1-1, with TRBD1 matching 12 bases. V trimming: 6 bases; J trimming: 0 bases; junction bases outside the gene matches: 11. Germline V gene sequence: CDR1 SNHLY, CDR2 FYNNEI. The CDR3 runs 18 residues. The CDR3 loop reads CASRGDRGRALMNTEAFF. The CDR3 DNA is TGTGCCAGCAGAGGGGACAGGGGGCGGGCCCTTATGAACACTGAAGCTTTCTTT.

This sequence joins TRBV7-8 and TRBJ1-2, with 7 bases that match TRBD1. J gave up 7 bases and V 3 bases, and 8 bases lay outside the gene matches. There are 14 residues in the CDR3. Germline CDR1 and CDR2: SGHVS and FQNEAQ. The CDR3 region is CASSLAQGMGGYTF. The CDR3 bases are TGTGCCAGCAGCTTGGCACAGGGGATGGGTGGCTACACCTTC.

The J gene is TRBJ1-5, the V gene TRBV6-4; possible D gene TRBD1, 5 bases. Trimming removed 6 bases from V and 6 bases from J, with 12 bases in between. From germline, CDR1 is MRHNA and CDR2 SNTAGT. This CDR3 comprises 13 residues. CDR3 sequence (DNA): TGTGCCAGCAGCTTGACAGTGGGTCAGCCCCAGCATTTT. Translating gives CASSLTVGQPQHF.

This rearrangement joins TRBV6-5 to TRBJ1-1; weak D call: TRBD1 (5 bases). With 0 bases removed from V and 13 bases from J, the gap between germline ends came to 18 bases. Per germline, CDR1 MNHEY and CDR2 SVGAGI. The CDR3 sequence is 14 residues long. CDR3 DNA sequence: TGTGCCAGCAGTTACTCGCCGACTCAGGGACTTGGTTTCTTT. Its protein is CASSYSPTQGLGFF.

The chain couples TRBV7-2 to TRBJ2-1, with D hard to call. The CDR3 has 14 amino acids. V was clipped by 5 bases and J by 0 bases, with 8 bases between them. Germline V CDR1 and CDR2: SGHTA, FQGNSA. CDR3 protein: CASSQVSSYNEQFF. CDR3 bases: TGTGCCAGCAGCCAAGTGAGCTCCTACAATGAGCAGTTCTTC. Supplemented by reference TRBV7-2 and TRBJ2-1, the full variable domain reads GAGVSQSPSNKVTEKGKDVELRCDPISGHTALYWYRQSLGQGLEFLIYFQGNSAPDKSGLPSDRFSAERTGGSVSTLTIQRTQQEDSAVYLCASSQVSSYNEQFFGPGTRLTVL.

The rearrangement joins TRBV28 to TRBJ1-1; D gene ambiguous. V was cut by 3 bases and J by 1 base, with 9 bases left in between. CDR1 and CDR2 from the germline V gene are MDHEN and SYDVKM. This CDR3 contains 14 residues. The CDR3 is CASSFGDTNTEAFF. DNA of the CDR3: TGTGCCAGCAGTTTCGGGGATACGAACACTGAAGCTTTCTTT.

This chain links TRBV7-2 with TRBJ2-5, with 12 positions matching TRBD2. Trimming removed 4 bases from V and 5 bases from J; junction bases left unmatched: 5. This CDR3 is 15 amino acids long. CDR1 is SGHTA, CDR2 FQGNSA, per germline. For the CDR3, the DNA is TGTGCCAGCAGCTCGACTAGCGGGGGTGGCGAGACCCAGTACTTC. Its protein product is CASSSTSGGGETQYF.

The chain recombines TRBV30 with TRBJ1-4, with TRBD1 as a possible D gene (6 bases). The germline V and J ends were trimmed by 3 bases and 2 bases, with 19 bases remaining between them. The CDR3 spans 17 residues. Germline V CDR1 and CDR2: GTSNPN, SVGIG (reference sequence). As DNA, the CDR3 is TGTGCCTGGAGCATACAGGGCCCCTTCACGACTAATGAAAAACTGTTTTTT. Its protein is CAWSIQGPFTTNEKLFF.

The V gene is TRBV2, the J gene TRBJ2-7, with D possibly matching TRBD2 (5 bases). V lost 8 bases and J 7 bases, leaving 18 bases between the germline ends. This CDR3 is built from 13 residues. Germline assignment: CDR1 SNHLY and CDR2 FYNNEI. CDR3 coding DNA: TGTGCCAGCGCCCGGGATCCCGGTGGGGAGCAGTACTTC. Amino acid sequence: CASARDPGGEQYF.

The chain carries TRBV25-1 and TRBJ1-3; 7 bases map to TRBD1. CDR1 MGHDK and CDR2 SYGVNS come from the germline V gene. The CDR3 length is 15 residues. V dropped 4 bases and J dropped 2; count of bases not matched to a gene: 5. CDR3 protein: CASSGAGGPGNTIYF. The CDR3 coding sequence is TGTGCCAGCAGTGGCGCAGGGGGACCTGGAAACACCATATATTTT.

The genes are TRBV20-1 and TRBJ2-1; D is uncertain. Germline V gives CDR1 DFQATT, CDR2 SNEGSKA (reference sequence). The CDR3 totals 11 residues. With 6 bases removed from V and 4 bases from J, the gap between germline ends came to 7 bases. As DNA, the CDR3 is TGCAGTGCAGGAGAGTACAATGAGCAGTTCTTC. This encodes CSAGEYNEQFF.

The rearrangement links TRBV5-1 to TRBJ2-7, with 8 bases identical to TRBD1. CDR3 size: 16 residues. The germline V gene encodes CDR1 SGHRS and CDR2 YFSETQ. V trimming: 0 bases; J trimming: 7 bases; junction bases outside the gene matches: 12. The CDR3: CASSLGLGTGRGEQYF. The CDR3 bases are TGCGCCAGCAGCTTGGGTTTAGGGACAGGAAGAGGGGAGCAGTACTTC.

This clone was seen a single time. The chain is built from TRBV11-2 and TRBJ1-4; a weak D match, TRBD1 (6 bases). The V gene lost 5 bases and the J gene lost 8 bases, with 15 bases spanning the gap. Germline V lookup: CDR1 SGHAT, CDR2 FQNNGV. The CDR3 extends over 14 amino acids. This CDR3 reads CASSPRQDGEKLFF. In nucleotides, the CDR3 is TGTGCCAGCAGCCCGCGACAGGATGGCGAAAAACTGTTTTTT.

The chain recombines TRBV4-2 with TRBJ1-6; 7 bases align to TRBD1. The V gene end was trimmed by 4 bases and the J gene end by 9 bases; junction bases not matched to a gene: 3. Per germline, CDR1 LGHNA and CDR2 YNFKEQ. CDR3 size: 13 residues. DNA of the CDR3: TGTGCCAGCAGCCGACAGGGCGTTTCACCCCTCCACTTT. This gives the protein CASSRQGVSPLHF.

This clone appeared a few times. J is TRBJ2-1 and V is TRBV6-5, with D perhaps matching TRBD2 (6 bases). The CDR3 totals 14 residues. Trimming cost V 7 bases and J 7 bases, with 17 bases left between them. The V gene's germline CDR1 is MNHEY and CDR2 SVGAGI. CDR3 amino acids: CASTLGGIGNEQFF. The CDR3 DNA reads TGTGCCAGCACCTTGGGCGGGATAGGAAATGAGCAGTTCTTC.